These 13 T cell receptor beta chains share one sample of origin, sequenced in a study of cytomegalovirus exposure and HLA in healthy donors. The PCR was carried out with 60 Vbeta primers and 13 Jbeta primers. TCRdb keeps only in-frame clones here, not all; method: immunoSEQ multiplex PCR. The repertoire holds some 120,000 clones, with about 80% as singletons. The sequencing input was PBMCs. The source of these receptors is a male donor in good health and CMV-seronegative.

The genes are TRBV12-5 and TRBJ1-2, with 8 nucleotides matching TRBD1. CDR3 length: 14 residues. Germline V gene lookup returns CDR1 LGHNT and CDR2 FRNRAP. Losses at the gene ends were 1 base for V and 5 bases for J; bases not matched to a gene: 3. The CDR3 sequence is CASGLGTGQYGYTF. CDR3 nucleotides: TGTGCTAGTGGTTTGGGGACAGGGCAGTATGGCTACACCTTC.

This clone has more than one count but fewer than ten. The CDR3 is CASSLGLRSSSYNEQFF. CDR3 sequence (DNA): TGTGCCAGCAGCTTAGGATTGCGGTCCAGCTCCTACAATGAGCAGTTCTTC. This chain connects TRBV7-9 to TRBJ2-1, with unresolved D. The CDR3 totals 17 residues. Trimming cost V 1 base and J 0 bases, with 13 bases left between them. Germline V CDR1 and CDR2: SEHNR, FQNEAQ (reference sequence).

The gene calls are TRBV10-1 and TRBJ2-5, with 12 bases fitting TRBD2. Trimming removed 3 bases from V and 4 bases from J; junction bases left unmatched: 3. The length of the CDR3 is 15 residues. Germline CDR1 WNHNN, CDR2 SYGVQD (reference sequence). In DNA form, the CDR3 reads TGCGCCAGCAGTGAAGGGGGACTAGCGGGAGAGACCCAGTACTTC. This codes for CASSEGGLAGETQYF.

The chain recombines TRBV7-2 with TRBJ1-6, with 8 nucleotides matching TRBD1. J lost 0 bases, V lost 6 bases, and 7 bases had no gene match. The CDR3 spans 17 residues. Germline CDR1 reads SGHTA; CDR2 reads FQGNSA. The CDR3, as DNA: TGTGCCAGCAGTCGGGACAGGCTAAGCTCCTATAATTCACCCCTCCACTTT. Amino acid sequence: CASSRDRLSSYNSPLHF.

This sequence joins TRBV6-6 and TRBJ2-2, with a weak D call TRBD1 (6 bases). Germline V gives CDR1 MNHNY, CDR2 SVGAGI (reference sequence). V shed 3 bases and J shed 3 bases, with 11 bases lying between them. The CDR3 totals 15 residues. The CDR3 DNA sequence: TGTGCCAGCAGTTATACAGGGACCCACACCGGGGAGCTGTTTTTT. Residues: CASSYTGTHTGELFF.

The chain couples TRBV30 to TRBJ1-5; perhaps TRBD1 as D (5 bases). V lost 1 base and J 5 bases, leaving 18 bases between the germline ends. CDR1 is GTSNPN and CDR2 is SVGIG in the germline V gene (reference sequence). The CDR3 consists of 16 residues. CDR3 bases: TGTGCCTGGAGTGCCCTAGGGGTAGGGGAAGATCAGCCCCAGCATTTT. Amino acid sequence: CAWSALGVGEDQPQHF.

The genes are TRBV7-9 and TRBJ1-5, with unresolved D. V was shortened by 1 base and J by 4 bases, with 11 bases between the two germline ends. This CDR3 comprises 15 residues. The germline V gene encodes CDR1 SEHNR and CDR2 FQNEAQ (reference sequence). CDR3: CASSLGGQTNQPQHF. The CDR3, as DNA: TGTGCCAGCAGCTTAGGTGGGCAGACAAATCAGCCCCAGCATTTT.

This rearrangement joins TRBV7-8 to TRBJ2-2; 12 bases agree with TRBD1. Trimming at V came to 1 base and at J to 5 bases, leaving 5 bases not matched to a gene. The CDR3 is made up of 17 amino acids. CDR1 and CDR2 from the germline V gene are SGHVS and FQNEAQ. CDR3 DNA: TGTGCCAGCAGCTTAGACGGGACAGGGGGCCGGACCGGGGAGCTGTTTTTT. This codes for CASSLDGTGGRTGELFF.

The gene calls are TRBV19 and TRBJ2-3; D gene ambiguous. In germline, CDR1 is LNHDA, CDR2 SQIVND (reference sequence). Trimming removed 4 bases from V and 6 bases from J, with 5 bases in between. CDR3 length: 11 residues. The chain's CDR3 is CASSNTDTQYF. The CDR3 region has the DNA TGTGCCAGTAGTAACACGGATACGCAGTATTTT.

The CDR3 DNA is TGTGCCAGCAGCCAAGCTAGACAGGGAACCTACAATGAGCAGTTCTTC. Translating gives CASSQARQGTYNEQFF. This chain uses TRBV16 with TRBJ2-1; 7 bases are a match to TRBD1. Germline CDR1 is KGHSY and CDR2 is FQNENV. This CDR3 spans 16 amino acids. V was clipped by 2 bases and J by 2 bases; unmatched bases: 6. The full variable domain, completed using reference TRBV16 and TRBJ2-1, is GEEVAQTPKHLVRGEGQKAKLYCAPIKGHSYVFWYQQVLKNEFKFLISFQNENVFDETGMPKERFSAKCLPNSPCSLEIQATKLEDSAVYFCASSQARQGTYNEQFFGPGTRLTVL.

The chain recombines TRBV7-9 with TRBJ2-5; 9 bases are a match to TRBD2. J lost 4 bases, V lost 2 bases, and 5 bases had no gene match. CDR3 size: 15 residues. CDR1 and CDR2 from the germline V gene are SEHNR and FQNEAQ (reference sequence). This chain's CDR3 is CASSLPGGGGETQYF. The CDR3 nucleotides read TGTGCCAGCAGCTTACCCGGCGGGGGGGGAGAGACCCAGTACTTC.

This rearrangement joins TRBV28 to TRBJ2-7, with D possibly matching TRBD1 (5 bases). The germline V gene encodes CDR1 MDHEN and CDR2 SYDVKM. Trimming removed 5 bases from V and 2 bases from J, with 7 bases in between. This CDR3 spans 12 amino acids. In nucleotides, the CDR3 is TGTGCCAGCAGTCTGGACACCTACGAGCAGTACTTC. Translation: CASSLDTYEQYF.

CDR3 nucleotide sequence: TGTGCCAGCAGTAAACGACAGGGGCGCTCCTACAATGAGCAGTTCTTC. Protein: CASSKRQGRSYNEQFF. This rearrangement joins TRBV27 to TRBJ2-1; 8 positions match TRBD1. Germline V gene lookup returns CDR1 MNHEY and CDR2 SMNVEV (reference sequence). Trimming removed 5 bases from V and 0 bases from J; junction bases left unmatched: 6. The CDR3 loop spans 16 amino acids.